This T cell receptor (beta chain) was captured by sequencing in a study of T cell changes during pregnancy in multiple sclerosis. The repertoire was sequenced with immunoSEQ multiplex PCR; TCRdb's copy has only in-frame clones and lacks some. The sample consists of approximately 35,000 clones, about 92% of them appearing once. V gave up 4 bases and J gave up 7 bases, with 16 bases separating them. The length of the CDR3 is 14 residues. Germline V gene sequence: CDR1 MDHEN, CDR2 SYDVKM. The sequenced sample consisted of PBMCs (not recorded whether the cells were cultured). The chain is built from TRBV28 and TRBJ1-2; D gene uncertain. This sequence was found in a female donor with multiple sclerosis, enrolled in a pregnancy study. The CDR3 protein is CASSSTTTSSGYTF. In DNA form, the CDR3 reads TGTGCCAGCAGTTCCACTACAACGTCTTCTGGCTACACCTTC.